This T cell receptor (beta chain) was sequenced for a study of PD-L1 blockade in urothelial cancer. Overall study: Patients commenced intravenous atezolizumab, 1,200 mg every 3 weeks, in the mid-2010s. Peripheral blood specimens exhibited a median yield of roughly 140,000 T cells. Study conclusions and caveats: When measured at 3 weeks, tumor-associated blood clones expanded more in durable-benefit patients.

Diagnoses among patients were locally advanced or metastatic urothelial carcinoma. As concerns this clone: Its target is not known.

Here immunoSEQ multiplex PCR was the method, and the copy in TCRdb shows in-frame clones only, minus some. The sample holds some 60,000 clones, about 82% seen once. The CDR3 sequence is 17 residues long. Per the germline V gene, CDR1 is SQVTM and CDR2 is ANQGSEA. V gave up 0 bases and J gave up 2 bases, with 17 bases separating them. Sequences were derived from PBMCs, sampled around atezolizumab (anti-PD-L1) treatment. The source of this sequence is a man aged 50 to 60 with urothelial cancer. The chain is built from TRBV29-1 and TRBJ1-5; D remains ambiguous. CDR3 sequence (DNA): TGCAGCGTTGAAGATATAAGCGGGTCAGTTGGCAATCAGCCCCAGCATTTT. It codes for CSVEDISGSVGNQPQHF.